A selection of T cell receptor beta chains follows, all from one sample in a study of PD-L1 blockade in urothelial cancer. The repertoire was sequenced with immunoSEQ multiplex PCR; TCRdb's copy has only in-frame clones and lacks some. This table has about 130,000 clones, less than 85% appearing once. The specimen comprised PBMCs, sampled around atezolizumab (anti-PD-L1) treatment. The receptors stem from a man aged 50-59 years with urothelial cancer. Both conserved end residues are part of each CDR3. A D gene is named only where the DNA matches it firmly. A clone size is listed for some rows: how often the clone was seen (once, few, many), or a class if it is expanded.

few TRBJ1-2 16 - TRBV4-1 TGCGCCAGCAGCCCCGGGACTGGAGGGGATACTATGCGCTACACCTTC CASSPGTGGDTMRYTF
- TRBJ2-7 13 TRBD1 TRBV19 TGTGCCAGTACGGGACAGAGCTCCTACGAGCAGTACTTC CASTGQSSYEQYF
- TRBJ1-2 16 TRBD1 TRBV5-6 TGTGCCAGCAGCTTGGGGGGGACAGTCACAAACTATGGCTACACCTTC CASSLGGTVTNYGYTF
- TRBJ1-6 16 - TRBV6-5 TGTGCCAGCAGTTACGGGGGGGATATCTATAATTCACCCCTCCACTTT CASSYGGDIYNSPLHF
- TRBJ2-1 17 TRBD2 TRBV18 TGTGCCAGCTCACCCGCTGGACTAGCGGGTTTGGACAATGAGCAGTTCTTC CASSPAGLAGLDNEQFF
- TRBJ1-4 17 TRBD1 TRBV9 TGTGCCAGCAGCGCTAACCCGGGACAGATTGCTAATGAAAAACTGTTTTTT CASSANPGQIANEKLFF
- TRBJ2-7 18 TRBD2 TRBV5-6 TGTGCCAGCAGCTTGGCCAAAGGGTTTCGGCGGGAGTTGGGCGAGCAGTACTTC CASSLAKGFRRELGEQYF
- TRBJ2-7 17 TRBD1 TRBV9 TGTGCCAGCAGCGTAGCGGCAGTGGGGACAGGATCCTACGAGCAGTACTTC CASSVAAVGTGSYEQYF
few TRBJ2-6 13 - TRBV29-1 TGCAGCGTTCGCGAGTCTGGGGCCAACGTCCTGACTTTC CSVRESGANVLTF
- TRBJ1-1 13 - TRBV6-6 TGTGCCAGCAAGGTCAGAGGGAACACTGAAGCTTTCTTT CASKVRGNTEAFF
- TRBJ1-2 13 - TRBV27 TGTGCCAGCAGTTTACGGGGAGCCTATGGCTACACCTTC CASSLRGAYGYTF
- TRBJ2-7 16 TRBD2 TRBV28 TGTGCCAGCAGCGGACTAGCGGGACCCAGAGGCTACGAGCAGTACTTC CASSGLAGPRGYEQYF
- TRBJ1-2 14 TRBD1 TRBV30 TGTGCCTGGGGCAGGGACAGGGGGACGTATGGCTACACCTTC CAWGRDRGTYGYTF
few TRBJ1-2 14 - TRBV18 TGTGCCAGCTCACCACAGTCAGGGAACTATGGCTACACCTTC CASSPQSGNYGYTF
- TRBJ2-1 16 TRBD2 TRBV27 TGTGCCAGCAGTTTGTACGGGCTAGCGGACTACAATGAGCAGTTCTTC CASSLYGLADYNEQFF
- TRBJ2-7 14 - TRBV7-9 TGTGCCAGCAGCCCCGGACAGCCCCCTCCCGAGCAGTACTTC CASSPGQPPPEQYF
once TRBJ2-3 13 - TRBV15 TGTGCCACCAGCAGAGAGTACACAGATACGCAGTATTTT CATSREYTDTQYF
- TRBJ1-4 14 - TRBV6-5 TGTGCCAGCAGACGGACACCTCTGGGGGAAAAACTGTTTTTT CASRRTPLGEKLFF
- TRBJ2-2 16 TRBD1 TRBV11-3 TGTGCCAGCAGCTTGGGGGGGGACAGGGGCCCCGGGGAGCTGTTTTTT CASSLGGDRGPGELFF
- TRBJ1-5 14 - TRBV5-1 TGCGCCAGCAGCCTCGGACATAGCAATCAGCCCCAGCATTTT CASSLGHSNQPQHF
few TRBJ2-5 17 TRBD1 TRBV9 TGTGCCAGCAGCGGCAGGGGGCGCGGGAATGTCAAAGAGACCCAGTACTTC CASSGRGRGNVKETQYF
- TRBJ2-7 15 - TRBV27 TGTGCCAGCAGTTTATCCTACAGATACTCCTACGAGCAGTACTTC CASSLSYRYSYEQYF
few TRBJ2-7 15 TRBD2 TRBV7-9 TGTGCCAGTGCCTTGGGGACTAGCGGGAGCTACGAGCAGTACTTC CASALGTSGSYEQYF
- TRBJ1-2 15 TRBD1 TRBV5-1 TGCGCCAGCAGCCAGGGGACAGGAGCCTTATATGGCTACACCTTC CASSQGTGALYGYTF
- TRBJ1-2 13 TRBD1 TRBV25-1 TGTGCCAGCAGTGTAGGGACAGCTTATGGCTACACCTTC CASSVGTAYGYTF
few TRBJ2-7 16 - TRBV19 TGTGCCAGTAGTATCCAAGGGGGAACCTTTTCCTACGAGCAGTACTTC CASSIQGGTFSYEQYF